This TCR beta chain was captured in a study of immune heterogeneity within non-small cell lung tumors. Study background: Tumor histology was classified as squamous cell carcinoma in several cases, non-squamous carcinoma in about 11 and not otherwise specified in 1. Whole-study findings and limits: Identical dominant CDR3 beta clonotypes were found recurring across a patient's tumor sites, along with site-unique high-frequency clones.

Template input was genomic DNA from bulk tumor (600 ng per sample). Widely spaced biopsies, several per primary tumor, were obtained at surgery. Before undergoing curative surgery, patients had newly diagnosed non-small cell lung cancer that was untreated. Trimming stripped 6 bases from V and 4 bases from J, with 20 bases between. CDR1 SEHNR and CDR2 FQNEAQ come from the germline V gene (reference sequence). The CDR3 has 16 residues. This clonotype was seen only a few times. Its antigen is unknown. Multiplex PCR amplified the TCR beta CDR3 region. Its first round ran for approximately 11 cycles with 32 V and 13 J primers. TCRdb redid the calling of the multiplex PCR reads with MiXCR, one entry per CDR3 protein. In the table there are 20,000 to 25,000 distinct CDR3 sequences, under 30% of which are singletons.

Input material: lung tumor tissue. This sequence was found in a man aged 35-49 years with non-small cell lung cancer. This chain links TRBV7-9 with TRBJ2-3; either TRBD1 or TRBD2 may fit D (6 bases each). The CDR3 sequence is CASSPPGGRVADTQYF. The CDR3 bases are TGTGCCAGCAGTCCCCCCGGGGGCAGGGTGGCAGATACGCAGTATTTT.